The 6 T cell receptor beta chains given below trace back to one sample, sequenced in a study of PD-1 blockade in classical Hodgkin lymphoma. Data came from immunoSEQ multiplex PCR; TCRdb stores just in-frame clones and leaves some out. The sample has about 93,000 clones, 78% seen once. Time point: cycle 4 day 1 (C4D1), after 5 to 7 weeks of nivolumab. In every patient, relapse followed autologous stem cell transplantation, while exposure to brentuximab vedotin differed. Here the sequenced sample was peripheral blood mononuclear cells (PBMCs), taken before the fourth cycle of nivolumab. Receptors originate from a human donor with classical Hodgkin lymphoma.

The chain uses TRBV19 and TRBJ1-1, with D perhaps matching TRBD1 (5 bases). Germline CDR1 LNHDA, CDR2 SQIVND (reference sequence). V lost 9 bases and J 5 bases, leaving 16 bases between the germline ends. CDR3 length: 13 amino acids. The CDR3 DNA sequence: TGTGCCAGCTGGCGTGGGGGAGTGACTGAAGCTTTCTTT. Amino acid sequence: CASWRGGVTEAFF.

The chain uses TRBV29-1 and TRBJ1-6; TRBD1 matches 9 bases. V shed 6 bases and J 7 bases; nucleotides not matched to a gene: 4. The CDR3 extends over 13 amino acids. Germline assignment: CDR1 SQVTM and CDR2 ANQGSEA. The chain's CDR3 is CSVLQGANSPLHF. The CDR3 DNA follows: TGCAGCGTCCTACAGGGGGCCAATTCACCCCTCCACTTT. Variable domain in full (rest from reference TRBV29-1 and TRBJ1-6): SAVISQKPSRDICQRGTSLTIQCQVDSQVTMMFWYRQQPGQSLTLIATANQGSEATYESGFVIDKFPISRPNLTFSTLTVSNMSPEDSSIYLCSVLQGANSPLHFGNGTRLTVT.

The chain recombines TRBV7-9 with TRBJ1-2; 7 bases map to TRBD1. Germline V CDR1 and CDR2: SEHNR, FQNEAQ (reference sequence). The CDR3 length is 17 residues. With 5 bases clipped from V and 3 bases from J, the junction kept 15 bases outside the gene matches. Written as DNA, the CDR3 is TGTGCCAGCAGCCCGACAGGGTACCCCCGGGCCTACTATGGCTACACCTTC. Its protein is CASSPTGYPRAYYGYTF.

The chain uses TRBV7-3 and TRBJ2-7; D possibly corresponds to TRBD2 (5 bases). CDR1 is SGHTA and CDR2 is FQGTGA in the germline V gene. The V end lost 2 bases, the J end lost 6 bases, and 11 bases lay between the germline ends. The CDR3 totals 13 residues. CDR3 DNA sequence: TGTGCCAGCAGCTTAGTACCGGGGATCGAGCAGTACTTC. The encoded protein is CASSLVPGIEQYF.

CDR3 sequence reads: CASGVQGAVEKLFF. CDR3 bases: TGTGCCAGCGGCGTACAAGGGGCGGTTGAAAAACTGTTTTTT. The chain has TRBV2 and TRBJ1-4; maybe TRBD1 (5 bases). CDR3 length: 14 residues. V was shortened by 8 bases and J by 7 bases, with 17 bases between the two germline ends. Germline CDR1 and CDR2: SNHLY and FYNNEI.

The chain combines TRBV6-5 with TRBJ1-1; 8 nucleotides line up with TRBD1. The CDR3 extends over 15 amino acids. V was pared by 3 bases and J by 5 bases, with 8 bases of the junction left unmatched. CDR1 is MNHEY, CDR2 SVGAGI, per germline. Written as DNA, the CDR3 is TGTGCCAGCAGTTATTCAGGGGGCTTGGGGACTGAAGCTTTCTTT. Its translation is CASSYSGGLGTEAFF.